This T cell receptor beta chain stems from a study of regulatory T cells in long-lasting Graves disease. Details on this clonotype: This could be a read error, since a much larger clone is one nucleotide away.

Construction of TCR beta libraries relied on iRepertoire HTBI primers and on Arm-PCR targeting CDR3 regions. TCRdb re-called the multiplex PCR reads with MiXCR, one entry per CDR3 protein. Seen here are 200,000 to 250,000 distinct CDR3 sequences, around 19% observed once, and the top ten hold about 10%. Germline V lookup: CDR1 WSHSY, CDR2 SAAADI. The CDR3 loop spans 15 amino acids. Time point indicated: newly diagnosed GD, antithyroid drugs for less than 3 months. From RNA extracted from PBMCs, the TCR library was made. The same data also went into a second study, on T cells in Graves' hyperthyroidism and ophthalmopathy. That investigation notes: HTBI primers were employed in a first-round RT-PCR of the TCR CDR3. Median prediction lead before ophthalmopathy onset was 5 to 7.5 months with the model.

The sample was peripheral blood mononuclear cells (PBMCs), taken at new diagnosis, from a patient treated with antithyroid drugs. The chain recombines TRBV10-2 with TRBJ2-2, with TRBD2 matching over 12 bases. This TCR came from a woman in her 30s with Graves disease. In DNA form, the CDR3 reads TGCGCCAGCAGTTCTAGCGGGAGGGCCACCTGGGAGCTGTTTTTT. Protein product: CASSSSGRATWELFF.